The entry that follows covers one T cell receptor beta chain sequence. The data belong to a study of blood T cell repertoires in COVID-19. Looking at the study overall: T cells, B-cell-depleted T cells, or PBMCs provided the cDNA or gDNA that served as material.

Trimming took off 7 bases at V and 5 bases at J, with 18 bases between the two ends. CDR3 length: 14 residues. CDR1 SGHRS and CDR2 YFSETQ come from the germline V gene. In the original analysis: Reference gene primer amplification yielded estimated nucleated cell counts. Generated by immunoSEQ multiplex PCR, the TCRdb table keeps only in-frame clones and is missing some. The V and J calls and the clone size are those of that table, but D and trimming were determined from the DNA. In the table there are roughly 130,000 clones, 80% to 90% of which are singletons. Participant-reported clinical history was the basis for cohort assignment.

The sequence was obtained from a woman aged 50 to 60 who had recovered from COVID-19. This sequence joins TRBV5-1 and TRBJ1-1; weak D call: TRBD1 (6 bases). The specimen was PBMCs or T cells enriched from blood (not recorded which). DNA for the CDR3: TGCGCCAGCCGTATATGGGGGGGCCCAACTGAAGCTTTCTTT. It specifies CASRIWGGPTEAFF.